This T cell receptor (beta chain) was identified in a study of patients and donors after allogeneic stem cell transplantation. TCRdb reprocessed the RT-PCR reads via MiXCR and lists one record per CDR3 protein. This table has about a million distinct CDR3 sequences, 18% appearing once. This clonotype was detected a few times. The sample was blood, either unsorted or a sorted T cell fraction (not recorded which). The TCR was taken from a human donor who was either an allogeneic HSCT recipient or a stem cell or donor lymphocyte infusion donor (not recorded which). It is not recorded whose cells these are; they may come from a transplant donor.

This chain's CDR3 is CASSLVASGRNEYF. CDR3 DNA sequence: TGCGCCAGCAGCTTGGTAGCTAGCGGGAGGAATGAGTACTTC. The chain couples TRBV5-1 to TRBJ2-7, with 11 bases that match TRBD2. This CDR3 is built from 14 residues. With 0 bases clipped from V and 11 bases from J, the junction kept 7 bases outside the gene matches. CDR1 SGHRS and CDR2 YFSETQ come from the germline V gene. The whole variable domain, filled in from reference TRBV5-1 and TRBJ2-7, reads KAGVTQTPRYLIKTRGQQVTLSCSPISGHRSVSWYQQTPGQGLQFLFEYFSETQRNKGNFPGRFSGRQFSNSRSEMNVSTLELGDSALYLCASSLVASGRNEYFGPGTRLTVT.